This T cell receptor (beta chain) stems from a study of T cell changes during pregnancy in multiple sclerosis. Method: immunoSEQ multiplex PCR; TCRdb's copy keeps in-frame clones and lacks some. The sample records tens of thousands of clones, 93% being singletons. Germline-derived CDR1 and CDR2 are SGDLS and YYNGEE. This CDR3 spans 15 amino acids. The V gene end was trimmed by 0 bases and the J gene end by 6 bases; junction bases not matched to a gene: 2. The chain uses TRBV9 and TRBJ1-6, with 8 bases that match TRBD1. This receptor was taken from a female donor in good health, enrolled as a control in a pregnancy study. Sample: peripheral blood, taken in the second trimester of pregnancy. The CDR3 DNA reads TGTGCCAGCAGCGTAGAGGGGACAGGTAATTCACCCCTCCACTTT. It encodes CASSVEGTGNSPLHF.